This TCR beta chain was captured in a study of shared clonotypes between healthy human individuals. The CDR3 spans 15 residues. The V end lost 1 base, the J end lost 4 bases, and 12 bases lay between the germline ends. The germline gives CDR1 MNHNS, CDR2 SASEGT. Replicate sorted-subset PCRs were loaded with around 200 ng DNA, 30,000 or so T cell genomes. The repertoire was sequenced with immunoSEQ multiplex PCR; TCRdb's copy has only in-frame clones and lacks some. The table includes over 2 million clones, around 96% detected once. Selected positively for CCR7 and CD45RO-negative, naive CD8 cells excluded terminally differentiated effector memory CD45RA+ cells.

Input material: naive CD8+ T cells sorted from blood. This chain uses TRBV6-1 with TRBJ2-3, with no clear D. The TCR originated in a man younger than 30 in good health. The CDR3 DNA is TGTGCCAGCAGTGAAGACTCCGGAATTTCAGATACGCAGTATTTT. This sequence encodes CASSEDSGISDTQYF.